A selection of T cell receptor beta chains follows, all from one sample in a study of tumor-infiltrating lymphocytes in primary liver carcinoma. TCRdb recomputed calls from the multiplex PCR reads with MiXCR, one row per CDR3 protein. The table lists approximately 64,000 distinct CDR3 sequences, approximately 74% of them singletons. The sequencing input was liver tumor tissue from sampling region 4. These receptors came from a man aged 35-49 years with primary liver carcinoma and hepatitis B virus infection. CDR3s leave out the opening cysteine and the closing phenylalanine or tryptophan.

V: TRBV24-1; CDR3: ATSDSGRQGATETQY
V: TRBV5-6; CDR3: ASSPTPGLRGGYT
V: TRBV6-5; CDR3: DSGNGGEQF
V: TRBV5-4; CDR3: ASSFPQGRSNEQF
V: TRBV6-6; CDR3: ASSHGTYTLDGQF
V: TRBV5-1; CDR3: ASNLDRVVREQY
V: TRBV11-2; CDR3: ASTTTAVTKNIQY
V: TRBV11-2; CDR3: ASTLTANTVAF
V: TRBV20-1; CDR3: SAETRTGTSGSRSTGELF
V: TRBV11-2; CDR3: ASSYNYYEQF
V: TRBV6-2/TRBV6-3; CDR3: ASPATSRQYNEQF
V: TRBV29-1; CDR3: SVWSWGTEAF
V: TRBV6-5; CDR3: ASSSLPLCEGTDTQY
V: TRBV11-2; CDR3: ASSPYPGVFTGELF
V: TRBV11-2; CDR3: ASTLTATTEAP
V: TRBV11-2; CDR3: VSRLLKASGTSGKSEQF
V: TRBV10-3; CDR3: AIGNQSDTQY
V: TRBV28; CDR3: ASWIRGCNEHF
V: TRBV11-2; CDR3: ASSPALGGANTGEPF
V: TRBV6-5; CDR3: ASSYGTGEAS
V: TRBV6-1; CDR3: ASSKAADGYEQY
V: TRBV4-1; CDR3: ASSPKRDSKSPLH
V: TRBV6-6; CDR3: ASSQIAGGVTDTRY
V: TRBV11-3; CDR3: ASNTRTREINEQF
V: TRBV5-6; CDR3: ASSLATGFWQY
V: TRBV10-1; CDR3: ASSDEGKQQDTQY
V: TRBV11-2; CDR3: ASILNDAYEEF
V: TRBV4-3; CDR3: ASSFADGGYEQY
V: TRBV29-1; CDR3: SETGRVNTEAF
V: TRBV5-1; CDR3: ASNSGTGGTEAF
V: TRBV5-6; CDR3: ASSFGRNNQPQH
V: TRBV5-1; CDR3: ASSLRDRGLYKQY
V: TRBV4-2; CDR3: ASSQETAQGLNYGYI
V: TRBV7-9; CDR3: VSSQLEGSYNEQF
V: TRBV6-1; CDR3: ASSQGQGGSHEQY
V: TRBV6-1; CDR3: ASSEWWGGYNGQF
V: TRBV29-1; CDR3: SYRRGGELF
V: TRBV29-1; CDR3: SAGWSNQEQY
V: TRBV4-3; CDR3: ASSQDLGSSSYNEQL
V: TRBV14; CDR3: ASKRQLNTEAF
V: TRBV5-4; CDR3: ASSFRRNYGYT
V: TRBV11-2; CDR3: ASTQPSDRLGGNTMY
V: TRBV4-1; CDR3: ASSRGGGDGQPQH
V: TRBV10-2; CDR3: ASRHTDTQY
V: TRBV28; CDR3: ASRLPAARGRGYT
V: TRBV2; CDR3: AGSFEDTQH
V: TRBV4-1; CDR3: ASSQGDRGRDTEAF
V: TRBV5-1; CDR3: ASSLRYGTTDRQY
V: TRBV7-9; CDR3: AGSSIAWVETQY
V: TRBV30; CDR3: AWRGDTSGSPWLNEQF
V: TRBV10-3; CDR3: AVGEYEGDQPQH
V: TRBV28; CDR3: ASSLIPGGNQETQY
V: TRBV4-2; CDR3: ASSQVVLLAGATDTHY